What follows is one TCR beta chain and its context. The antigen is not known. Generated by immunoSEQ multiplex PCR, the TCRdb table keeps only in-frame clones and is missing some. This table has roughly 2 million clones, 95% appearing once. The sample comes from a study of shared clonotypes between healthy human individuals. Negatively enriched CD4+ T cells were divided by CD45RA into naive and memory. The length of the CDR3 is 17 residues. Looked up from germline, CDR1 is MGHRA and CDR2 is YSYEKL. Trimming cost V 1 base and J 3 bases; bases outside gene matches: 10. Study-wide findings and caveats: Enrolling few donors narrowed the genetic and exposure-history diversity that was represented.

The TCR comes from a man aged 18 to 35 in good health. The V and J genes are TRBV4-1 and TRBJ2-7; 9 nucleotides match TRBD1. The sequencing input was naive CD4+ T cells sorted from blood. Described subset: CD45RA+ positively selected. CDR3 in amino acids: CASSQAGIRDRDYEQYF. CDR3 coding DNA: TGCGCCAGCAGCCAAGCGGGAATTAGGGACAGGGACTACGAGCAGTACTTC.